The 9 T cell receptor beta chains listed next were all sequenced from one sample in a study of T cell repertoires in cytomegalovirus infection. MiXCR, run by TCRdb on the reads, gives a single entry per CDR3 protein. The sample gives roughly 300,000 distinct CDR3 sequences, roughly 25% of which show up once; roughly 13% is in the top ten. Material for sequencing was PBMCs. All receptors derive from a human donor in good health (CMV status not recorded). Some clones in this sample may be carry-over from other donors' samples.

V is TRBV28 and J is TRBJ2-5; 9 nucleotides align to TRBD1. V shed 6 bases and J 4 bases; nucleotides not matched to a gene: 12. This CDR3 is built from 16 residues. CDR1 is MDHEN and CDR2 is SYDVKM in the germline V gene. The CDR3 region has the DNA TGTGCCAGCAGCTCCGGGACAGGGCCATTGGGAGAGACCCAGTACTTC. Its protein is CASSSGTGPLGETQYF.

Ten or more counts support this clonotype. The chain recombines TRBV11-2 with TRBJ2-3, with a weak D call TRBD1 (6 bases). V lost 2 bases to trimming and J lost 0 bases, with 9 bases between them. The CDR3 loop spans 15 amino acids. The germline V gene encodes CDR1 SGHAT and CDR2 FQNNGV. The CDR3 region is CASSLRTASTDTQYF. CDR3 nucleotide sequence: TGTGCCAGCAGCTTACGGACAGCTAGCACAGATACGCAGTATTTT.

The chain has TRBV28 and TRBJ2-1; 8 bases agree with TRBD2. CDR1 and CDR2 (germline): MDHEN, SYDVKM. J gave up 6 bases and V 5 bases, and 6 bases lay outside the gene matches. The CDR3 has 14 amino acids. CDR3 residues: CASSVIAGRNEQFF. CDR3 bases: TGTGCCAGCAGTGTGATAGCGGGACGCAATGAGCAGTTCTTC.

This rearrangement joins TRBV11-2 to TRBJ1-1; TRBD1 might be the D (6 bases). V lost 5 bases to trimming and J lost 1 base, with 14 bases between them. The CDR3 contains 15 residues. In germline, CDR1 is SGHAT, CDR2 FQNNGV. The CDR3, as DNA: TGTGCCAGCAGCCCCTGGGGGGGGGCGAACACTGAAGCTTTCTTT. Translated: CASSPWGGANTEAFF.

This clonotype was recorded a few times. The gene calls are TRBV6-6 and TRBJ2-5, with 13 bases fitting TRBD2. The CDR3 spans 15 residues. Germline CDR1 is MNHNY and CDR2 is SVGAGI (reference sequence). V lost 4 bases, J lost 1 base, and 0 bases stayed unmatched. CDR3 DNA: TGTGCCAGCAGTTGGACTAGCGGGAGCCAAGAGACCCAGTACTTC. Protein: CASSWTSGSQETQYF.

This clonotype was counted between two and nine times. The J gene is TRBJ2-5, the V gene TRBV20-1; 11 bases align to TRBD2. The V segment lost 6 bases and the J segment 0 bases; nucleotides outside the gene matches: 6. The CDR3 has 15 residues. Germline values: CDR1 DFQATT, CDR2 SNEGSKA (reference sequence). The CDR3 region is CSAIGGLADQETQYF. CDR3 bases: TGCAGTGCCATTGGGGGACTAGCGGACCAAGAGACCCAGTACTTC.

The gene calls are TRBV20-1 and TRBJ1-6, with D unresolved. This CDR3 has 14 amino acids. V lost 5 bases to trimming and J lost 11 bases, with 19 bases between them. Germline loops: CDR1 DFQATT, CDR2 SNEGSKA (reference sequence). This CDR3 is CSAVFTSAGTPLHF. Here the CDR3 DNA reads TGCAGTGCTGTATTTACCTCGGCTGGAACACCCCTCCACTTT.

The genes are TRBV3-1 and TRBJ1-5; D call uncertain. CDR3 size: 13 residues. Trimming pared 1 base from V and 10 bases from J, leaving 11 bases between. The germline V gene encodes CDR1 LGHDT and CDR2 YNNKEL (reference sequence). CDR3 residues: CASSQGGARPQHF. In DNA form, the CDR3 reads TGTGCCAGCAGCCAAGGGGGAGCGCGCCCCCAGCATTTT.

This clonotype was detected only a few times. The chain is built from TRBV27 and TRBJ2-3, with 8 positions matching TRBD2. The V and J ends lost 5 bases and 2 bases, in that order; junction bases with no gene match: 12. In germline, CDR1 is MNHEY, CDR2 SMNVEV (reference sequence). There are 17 residues in the CDR3. In nucleotides, the CDR3 is TGTGCCAGCAGTCCATACCGTGCGACTAGCGCCACAGATACGCAGTATTTT. Its translation: CASSPYRATSATDTQYF.